The T cell receptor (beta chain) under discussion was sequenced for a study of blood T cell repertoires in COVID-19. Across the whole study: Material from acute and convalescent COVID-19 was sourced from the United States, Italy and Spain. In each case, the material was cDNA or gDNA derived from T cells, B-cell-depleted T cells, or PBMCs.

Germline V CDR1 and CDR2: SGHDT, YYEEEE. The V gene lost 0 bases and the J gene lost 0 bases, with 10 bases spanning the gap. This CDR3 contains 16 residues. Under the authors' procedure: How many nucleated cells were present was estimated from reference gene primer amplification. This table comes from immunoSEQ multiplex PCR, and its TCRdb copy is limited to in-frame clones, with some not included. That table furnishes V, J and clone size, whereas the DNA furnished D and trimming. The sample has approximately 150,000 clones; around four fifths are singletons. The sequenced sample was peripheral blood. The clonotype originates from a man aged 65 to 85 who had recovered from COVID-19. This chain connects TRBV5-6 to TRBJ1-3; no clear D. CDR3 bases: TGTGCCAGCAGCTTGGGCCAGGTCGTCTCTGGAAACACCATATATTTT. Its translation: CASSLGQVVSGNTIYF.